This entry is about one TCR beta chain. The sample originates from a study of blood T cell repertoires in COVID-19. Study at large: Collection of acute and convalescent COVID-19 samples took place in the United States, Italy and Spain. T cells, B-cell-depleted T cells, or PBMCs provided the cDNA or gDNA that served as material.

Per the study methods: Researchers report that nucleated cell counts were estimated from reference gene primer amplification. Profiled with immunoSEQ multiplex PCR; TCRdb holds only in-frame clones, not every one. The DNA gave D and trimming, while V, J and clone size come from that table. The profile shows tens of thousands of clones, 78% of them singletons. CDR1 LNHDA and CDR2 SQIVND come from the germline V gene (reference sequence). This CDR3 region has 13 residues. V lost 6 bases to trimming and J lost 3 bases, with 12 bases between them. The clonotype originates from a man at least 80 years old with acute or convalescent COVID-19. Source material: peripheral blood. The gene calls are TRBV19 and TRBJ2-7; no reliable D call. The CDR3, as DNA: TGTGCCAGTAGACCCACTTCGCACTACGAGCAGTACTTC. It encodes CASRPTSHYEQYF.